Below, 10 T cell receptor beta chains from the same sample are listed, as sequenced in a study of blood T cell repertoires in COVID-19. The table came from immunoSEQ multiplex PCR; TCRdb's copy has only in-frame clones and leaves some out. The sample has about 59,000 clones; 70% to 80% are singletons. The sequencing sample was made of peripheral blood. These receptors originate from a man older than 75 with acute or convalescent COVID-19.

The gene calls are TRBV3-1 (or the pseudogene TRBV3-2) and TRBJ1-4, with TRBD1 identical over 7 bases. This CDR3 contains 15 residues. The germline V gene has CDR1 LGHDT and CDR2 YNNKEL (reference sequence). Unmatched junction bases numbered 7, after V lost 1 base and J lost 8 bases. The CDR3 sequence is CASSQVNTGAEKLFF. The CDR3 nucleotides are TGTGCCAGCAGCCAAGTAAATACAGGGGCCGAAAAACTGTTTTTT.

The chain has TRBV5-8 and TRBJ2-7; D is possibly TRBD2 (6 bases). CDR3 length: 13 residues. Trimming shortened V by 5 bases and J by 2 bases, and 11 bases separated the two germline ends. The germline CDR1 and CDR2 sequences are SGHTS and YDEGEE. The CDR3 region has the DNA TGTGCCAGCAGGATTAGCGGAACCTACGAGCAGTACTTC. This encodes CASRISGTYEQYF.

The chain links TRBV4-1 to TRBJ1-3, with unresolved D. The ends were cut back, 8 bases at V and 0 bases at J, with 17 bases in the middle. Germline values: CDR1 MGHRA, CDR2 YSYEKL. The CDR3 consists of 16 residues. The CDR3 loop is CASAYAPVDSGNTIYF. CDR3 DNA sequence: TGCGCCAGCGCCTATGCCCCCGTTGACTCTGGAAACACCATATATTTT.

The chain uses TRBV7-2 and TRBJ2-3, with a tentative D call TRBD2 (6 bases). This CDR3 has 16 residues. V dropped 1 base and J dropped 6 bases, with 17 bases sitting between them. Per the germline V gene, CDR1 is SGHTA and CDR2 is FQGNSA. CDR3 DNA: TGTGCCAGCAGCTTAGGCGGGGCAGGGCTCAGCGATACGCAGTATTTT. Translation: CASSLGGAGLSDTQYF.

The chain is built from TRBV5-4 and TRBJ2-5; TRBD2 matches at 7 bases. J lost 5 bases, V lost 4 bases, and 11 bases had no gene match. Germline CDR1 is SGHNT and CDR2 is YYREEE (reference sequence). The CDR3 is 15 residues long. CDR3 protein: CASSRVGGFHETQYF. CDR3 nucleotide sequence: TGTGCCAGCAGCCGGGTCGGGGGGTTCCATGAGACCCAGTACTTC.

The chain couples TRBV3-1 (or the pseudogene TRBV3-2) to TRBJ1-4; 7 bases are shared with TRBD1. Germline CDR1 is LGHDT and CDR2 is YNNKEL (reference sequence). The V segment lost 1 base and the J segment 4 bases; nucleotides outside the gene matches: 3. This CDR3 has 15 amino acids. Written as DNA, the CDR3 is TGTGCCAGCAGCCAAGGGACAGGCAATAATGAAAAACTGTTTTTT. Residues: CASSQGTGNNEKLFF.

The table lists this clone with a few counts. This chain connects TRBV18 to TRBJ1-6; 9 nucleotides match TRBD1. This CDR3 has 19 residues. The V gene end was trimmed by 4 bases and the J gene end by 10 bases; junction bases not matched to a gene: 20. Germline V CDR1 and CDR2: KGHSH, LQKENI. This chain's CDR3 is CASSQIGRTGVGSGSPLHF. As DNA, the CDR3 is TGTGCCAGCTCACAGATCGGACGGACAGGGGTTGGGTCCGGGTCACCCCTCCACTTT. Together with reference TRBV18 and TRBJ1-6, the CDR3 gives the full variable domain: NAGVMQNPRHLVRRRGQEARLRCSPMKGHSHVYWYRQLPEEGLKFMVYLQKENIIDESGMPKERFSAEFPKEGPSILRIQQVVRGDSAAYFCASSQIGRTGVGSGSPLHFGNGTRLTVT.

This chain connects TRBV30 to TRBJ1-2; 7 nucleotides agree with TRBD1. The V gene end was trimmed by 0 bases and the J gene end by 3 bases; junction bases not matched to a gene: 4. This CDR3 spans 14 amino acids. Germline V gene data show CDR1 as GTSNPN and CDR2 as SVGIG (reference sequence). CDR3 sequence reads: CAWSVPGQHYGYTF. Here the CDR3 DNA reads TGTGCCTGGAGTGTCCCGGGACAGCACTATGGCTACACCTTC.

CDR3: CASSEFQALTEAFF. The CDR3 DNA sequence: TGTGCCAGCAGTGAATTCCAGGCCCTGACTGAAGCTTTCTTT. V is TRBV6-1 and J is TRBJ1-1; D unresolved. Germline V gives CDR1 MNHNS, CDR2 SASEGT. The CDR3 sequence is 14 residues long. V was cut by 2 bases and J by 5 bases, with 12 bases left in between.

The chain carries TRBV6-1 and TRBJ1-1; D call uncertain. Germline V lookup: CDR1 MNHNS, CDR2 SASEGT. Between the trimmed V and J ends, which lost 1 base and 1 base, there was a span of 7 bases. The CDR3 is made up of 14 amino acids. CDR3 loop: CASSEEYGNTEAFF. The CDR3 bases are TGTGCCAGCAGTGAAGAGTACGGGAACACTGAAGCTTTCTTT.